This T cell receptor (beta chain) was retrieved from a study of shared clonotypes between healthy human individuals. Study-level results: Of the naive CD4 clonotypes, approximately 5% were shared across several donors. Rarefaction showed that sequencing of sorted subsets was incomplete (despite large depth).

A remark on this clone: Its antigen remains unknown.

Germline V gene data show CDR1 as MDHEN and CDR2 as SYDVKM. The CDR3 has 14 amino acids. The V gene end was trimmed by 7 bases and the J gene end by 3 bases; junction bases not matched to a gene: 6. Using immunoSEQ multiplex PCR, the repertoire was profiled, and TCRdb retains in-frame clones only, with some absent. The sample consists of more than 1 million clones, about four fifths of them appearing once. Caucasian adults living in Nashville, Tennessee, provided all samples. The receptor comes from a man between 18 and 35 years old in good health. Some clones in this sample may be carry-over from other donors' samples. Material: memory CD4+ T cells from PBMCs. Specified subset: CD45RA-negative fraction. This rearrangement joins TRBV28 to TRBJ1-2, with 9 bases lining up with TRBD1. CDR3 DNA: TGTGCCAGCACCTCCGGGGACAGGGACTATGGCTACACCTTC. Residues: CASTSGDRDYGYTF.